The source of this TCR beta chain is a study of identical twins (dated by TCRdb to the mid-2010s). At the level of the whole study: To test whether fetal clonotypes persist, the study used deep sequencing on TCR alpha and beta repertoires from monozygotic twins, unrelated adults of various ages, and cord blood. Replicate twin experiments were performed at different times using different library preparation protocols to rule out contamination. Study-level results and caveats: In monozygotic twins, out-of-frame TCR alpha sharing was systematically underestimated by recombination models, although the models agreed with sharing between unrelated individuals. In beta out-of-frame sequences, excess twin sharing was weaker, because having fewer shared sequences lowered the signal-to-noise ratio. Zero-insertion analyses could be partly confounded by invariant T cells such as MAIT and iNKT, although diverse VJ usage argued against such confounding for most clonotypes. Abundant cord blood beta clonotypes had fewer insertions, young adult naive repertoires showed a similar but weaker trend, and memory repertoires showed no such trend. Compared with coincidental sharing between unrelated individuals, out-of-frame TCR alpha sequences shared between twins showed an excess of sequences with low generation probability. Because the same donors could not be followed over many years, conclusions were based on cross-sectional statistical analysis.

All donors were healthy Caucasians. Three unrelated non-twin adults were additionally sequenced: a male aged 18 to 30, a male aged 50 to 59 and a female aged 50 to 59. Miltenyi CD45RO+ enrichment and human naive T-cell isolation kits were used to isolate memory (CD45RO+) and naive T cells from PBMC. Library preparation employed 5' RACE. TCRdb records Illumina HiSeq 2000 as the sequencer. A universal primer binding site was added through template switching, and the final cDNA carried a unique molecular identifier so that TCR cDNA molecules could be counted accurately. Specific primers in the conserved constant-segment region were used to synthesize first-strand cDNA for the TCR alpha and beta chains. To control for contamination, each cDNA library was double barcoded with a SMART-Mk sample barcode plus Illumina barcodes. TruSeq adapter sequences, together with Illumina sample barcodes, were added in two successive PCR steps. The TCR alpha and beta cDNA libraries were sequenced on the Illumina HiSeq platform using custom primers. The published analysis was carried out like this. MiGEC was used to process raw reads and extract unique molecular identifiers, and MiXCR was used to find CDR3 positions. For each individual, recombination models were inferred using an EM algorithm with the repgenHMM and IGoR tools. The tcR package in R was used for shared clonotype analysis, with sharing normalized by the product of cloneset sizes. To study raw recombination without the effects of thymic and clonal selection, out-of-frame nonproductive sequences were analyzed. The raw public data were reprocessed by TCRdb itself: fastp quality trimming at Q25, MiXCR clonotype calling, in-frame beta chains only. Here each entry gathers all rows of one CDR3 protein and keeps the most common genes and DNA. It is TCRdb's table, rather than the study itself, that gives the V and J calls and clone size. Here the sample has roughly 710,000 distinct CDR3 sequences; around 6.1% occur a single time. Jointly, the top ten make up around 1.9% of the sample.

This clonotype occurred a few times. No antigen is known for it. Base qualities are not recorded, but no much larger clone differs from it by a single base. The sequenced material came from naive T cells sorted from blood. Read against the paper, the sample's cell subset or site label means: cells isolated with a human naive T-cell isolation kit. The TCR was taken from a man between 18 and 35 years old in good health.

Here is the DNA: TGTGCCAGTAGTACCGGGGACAGGCCTAACTATGGCTACACCTTC. This sequence encodes CASSTGDRPNYGYTF. The sequence links TRBV19 to TRBJ1-2, and TRBD1 matches 8 of the central bases. Trimmed from V: 4 bases; trimmed from J: 0 bases; junction bases lacking a gene match: 4. The CDR3 goes from the cysteine to the phenylalanine over 15 residues. CDR3 DNA is the only sequence kept; it has 45 bases, read in frame from the first base. Via the germline V gene (reference sequence), CDR1 is LNHDA and CDR2 SQIVND. Here the CDR3 is joined to the reference TRBV19 and TRBJ1-2 genes, and the full variable domain is: DGGITQSPKYLFRKEGQNVTLSCEQNLNHDAMYWYRQDPGQGLRLIYYSQIVNDFQKGDIAEGYSVSREKKESFPLTVTSAQKNPTAFYLCASSTGDRPNYGYTFGSGTRLTVV.